The entry that follows covers one T cell receptor (beta chain) sequence. This specimen comes from a study of blood T cell repertoires in COVID-19. Study as a whole: There were acute and convalescent COVID-19 samples, and they came from the United States, Italy and Spain. PBMCs, B-cell-depleted T cells, or T cells were the source of the cDNA or gDNA that made up the material.

CDR1 SGHVS and CDR2 FNYEAQ come from the germline V gene. V dropped 2 bases and J dropped 11 bases, with 9 bases sitting between them. The CDR3 is 11 amino acids. The authors' processing: From reference gene primer amplification, estimates of nucleated cell counts were derived. Profiled with immunoSEQ multiplex PCR; TCRdb holds only in-frame clones, not every one. V and J calls and clone size are given by that table; D and trimming were obtained from the DNA. The sample contains roughly 87,000 clones, about three quarters of which appear only once. The J gene is TRBJ1-1, the V gene TRBV7-6, with a weak D call TRBD1 (5 bases). The TCR sequence derives from a woman of 80 years or more with acute or convalescent COVID-19. Sequencing was performed on peripheral blood. The CDR3 DNA follows: TGTGCCAGCAGCTTACAGGGTTTGGCTTTCTTT. Encoded protein: CASSLQGLAFF. Full variable domain (outside the CDR3, taken from reference TRBV7-6 and TRBJ1-1): GAGVSQSPRYKVTKRGQDVALRCDPISGHVSLYWYRQALGQGPEFLTYFNYEAQQDKSGLPNDRFSAERPEGSISTLTIQRTEQRDSAMYRCASSLQGLAFFGQGTRLTVV.